These 18 T cell receptor beta chains share one sample of origin, sequenced in a study of blood T cell repertoires in COVID-19. The assay was immunoSEQ multiplex PCR, and TCRdb's table has in-frame clones only and misses some. The sample records 300,000 to 350,000 clones, more than 75% being singletons. Sequences were obtained from peripheral blood. These receptors all come from a woman between 50 and 59 years old with COVID-19, enrolled during active disease.

V and J are TRBV25-1 and TRBJ1-1, with D perhaps matching TRBD1 (5 bases). Germline V gives CDR1 MGHDK, CDR2 SYGVNS. The CDR3 totals 13 residues. Trimming removed 4 bases at V and 4 bases at J, with 10 bases between. The DNA of the CDR3 is TGTGCCAGCAGTGGTCCAGGGTTCACTGAAGCTTTCTTT. Amino acids: CASSGPGFTEAFF.

J is TRBJ1-5 and V is TRBV27, with unresolved D. Germline-derived CDR1 and CDR2 are MNHEY and SMNVEV (reference sequence). This CDR3 is 13 amino acids long. Trimming pared 3 bases from V and 4 bases from J, leaving 7 bases between. The CDR3: CASSFGGNQPQHF. The CDR3 nucleotides read TGTGCCAGCAGTTTCGGCGGGAATCAGCCCCAGCATTTT.

The rearrangement uses TRBV5-4 and TRBJ2-5; TRBD1 aligns across 7 bases. The germline V gene has CDR1 SGHNT and CDR2 YYREEE (reference sequence). V trimming: 3 bases; J trimming: 3 bases; junction bases outside the gene matches: 2. This CDR3 spans 13 amino acids. The CDR3 here is CASSSDRKETQYF. Written as DNA, the CDR3 is TGTGCCAGCAGCTCGGACAGGAAAGAGACCCAGTACTTC.

The rearrangement joins TRBV6-5 to TRBJ2-5; D is perhaps TRBD2 (5 bases). In germline, CDR1 is MNHEY, CDR2 SVGAGI. The CDR3 contains 16 residues. Trimming cost V 1 base and J 2 bases, with 14 bases left between them. The CDR3 reads CASSYYGAGKQETQYF. CDR3 nucleotide sequence: TGTGCCAGCAGTTACTACGGAGCCGGGAAACAAGAGACCCAGTACTTC.

The chain links TRBV5-1 to TRBJ2-5; 12 nucleotides agree with TRBD2. This CDR3 is 17 amino acids long. Germline V gene sequence: CDR1 SGHRS, CDR2 YFSETQ. J gave up 1 base and V 0 bases, and 4 bases lay outside the gene matches. Here the CDR3 DNA reads TGCGCCAGCAGCTTGGATAGACTAGCGGGGGTCCAAGAGACCCAGTACTTC. Encoded protein: CASSLDRLAGVQETQYF.

This clone came up a few times. The chain uses TRBV7-6 and TRBJ1-5; 10 bases map to TRBD1. The V gene end was trimmed by 1 base and the J gene end by 0 bases; junction bases not matched to a gene: 6. CDR1 is SGHVS, CDR2 FNYEAQ, per germline. CDR3 length equals 18 residues. DNA for the CDR3: TGTGCCAGCAGCTTAGAGGACAGGGGGGCCCTTAGCAATCAGCCCCAGCATTTT. Encoded protein: CASSLEDRGALSNQPQHF.

V gene TRBV7-9 combines with J gene TRBJ2-7; 15 bases match TRBD2. V shed 5 bases and J 6 bases; nucleotides not matched to a gene: 8. Germline loops: CDR1 SEHNR, CDR2 FQNEAQ (reference sequence). This CDR3 spans 16 amino acids. The CDR3 coding sequence is TGTGCCAGCAGCCGCGGACTAGCGGGAGGGCCGGGCGAGCAGTACTTC. Translated, it gives CASSRGLAGGPGEQYF.

The chain has TRBV3-1 (or the pseudogene TRBV3-2) and TRBJ1-5, with D unresolved. The CDR3 is made up of 15 amino acids. V dropped 0 bases and J dropped 4 bases, with 10 bases sitting between them. Germline lookup yields CDR1 LGHDT and CDR2 YNNKEL (reference sequence). The CDR3 nucleotides are TGTGCCAGCAGCCAAGATTTGAGAAGAAATCAGCCCCAGCATTTT. It encodes CASSQDLRRNQPQHF.

V gene TRBV2 combines with J gene TRBJ1-4; TRBD1 is a possible D gene (6 bases). CDR1 and CDR2 (germline): SNHLY, FYNNEI. V lost 4 bases to trimming and J lost 8 bases, with 17 bases between them. The CDR3 length is 15 residues. The CDR3 is CASSAEGGPREKLFF. The CDR3 nucleotides read TGTGCCAGCAGTGCCGAGGGGGGGCCGCGAGAAAAACTGTTTTTT.

V and J are TRBV5-1 and TRBJ1-6; 7 bases match TRBD1. This CDR3 region has 15 residues. Germline V CDR1 and CDR2: SGHRS, YFSETQ. Trimming at V came to 0 bases and at J to 7 bases, leaving 4 bases not matched to a gene. The CDR3 DNA is TGCGCCAGCAGCTTGGGACAGGGAGGAAATTCACCCCTCCACTTT. Translated, it gives CASSLGQGGNSPLHF.

V is TRBV9 and J is TRBJ1-2; 7 nucleotides align to TRBD1. With V trimmed by 0 bases and J by 3 bases, 5 bases remained unmatched. The CDR3 covers 15 residues. CDR1 and CDR2 from the germline V gene are SGDLS and YYNGEE. CDR3 sequence (DNA): TGTGCCAGCAGCGTAGGAGGAGGGGGCGACTATGGCTACACCTTC. Translated: CASSVGGGGDYGYTF.

The chain uses TRBV7-2 and TRBJ1-1; perhaps TRBD1 as D (5 bases). Germline assignment: CDR1 SGHTA and CDR2 FQGNSA. Deletions cut 5 bases from V and 1 base from J, with 14 bases between. CDR3 length: 15 residues. The CDR3 nucleotides are TGTGCCAGCAGCCCGAGCGGGAGGGGGAACACTGAAGCTTTCTTT. This encodes CASSPSGRGNTEAFF.

V and J are TRBV19 and TRBJ2-7, with a possible D match to TRBD1 (6 bases). This CDR3 is built from 15 residues. V gave up 4 bases and J gave up 8 bases, with 21 bases separating them. Germline CDR1 and CDR2: LNHDA and SQIVND (reference sequence). The CDR3 nucleotides read TGTGCCAGTAGTAACCCTGACAGGACCGTAGGGCAGCAGTACTTC. This sequence encodes CASSNPDRTVGQQYF. Variable domain in full (rest from reference TRBV19 and TRBJ2-7): DGGITQSPKYLFRKEGQNVTLSCEQNLNHDAMYWYRQDPGQGLRLIYYSQIVNDFQKGDIAEGYSVSREKKESFPLTVTSAQKNPTAFYLCASSNPDRTVGQQYFGPGTRLTVT.

V and J are TRBV5-1 and TRBJ1-2; 8 nucleotides match TRBD1. Germline-derived CDR1 and CDR2 are SGHRS and YFSETQ. V dropped 0 bases and J dropped 7; count of bases not matched to a gene: 11. The CDR3 is made up of 16 amino acids. CDR3 sequence: CASSLGAGGQAFGYTF. The CDR3 DNA reads as TGCGCCAGCAGCTTGGGCGCAGGGGGACAGGCTTTTGGCTACACCTTC.

In its sample, this clone was seen a few times. The chain joins TRBV7-3 to TRBJ2-2, with 8 bases identical to TRBD1. The CDR3 covers 18 residues. Germline V gene sequence: CDR1 SGHTA, CDR2 FQGTGA. The J segment lost 6 bases and the V segment lost 5 bases, leaving 17 bases of the junction unmatched. The CDR3, as DNA: TGTGCCAGCAGCCAAGGCCCCCTAGGCAGGGGGCTCCCCGGGGAGCTGTTTTTT. Amino acid sequence: CASSQGPLGRGLPGELFF.

This clone has only a few counts. This sequence joins TRBV20-1 and TRBJ2-7; 8 nucleotides agree with TRBD2. Germline CDR1 is DFQATT and CDR2 is SNEGSKA (reference sequence). Trimming took 3 bases from V and 6 from J; bases not matched to a gene: 10. CDR3 size: 14 residues. The CDR3 loop is CSASSRLAFTEQYF. In DNA form, the CDR3 reads TGCAGTGCTAGTAGTCGACTAGCGTTTACCGAGCAGTACTTC.

The V and J genes are TRBV2 and TRBJ2-5; no firm D call. Germline V CDR1 and CDR2: SNHLY, FYNNEI. The CDR3 length is 10 residues. Trimming cost V 8 bases and J 5 bases, with 6 bases left between them. DNA for the CDR3: TGTGCCAGCCGCCGGGAGACCCAGTACTTC. This translates into CASRRETQYF. Combining the CDR3 with reference TRBV2 and TRBJ2-5 gives the whole variable domain EPEVTQTPSHQVTQMGQEVILRCVPISNHLYFYWYRQILGQKVEFLVSFYNNEISEKSEIFDDQFSVERPDGSNFTLKIRSTKLEDSAMYFCASRRETQYFGPGTRLLVL.

The V gene is TRBV2, the J gene TRBJ2-2, with 10 bases matching TRBD2. CDR1 SNHLY and CDR2 FYNNEI come from the germline V gene. The ends lost 7 bases at V and 6 bases at J; junction bases unmatched: 5. The length of the CDR3 is 14 residues. CDR3 sequence reads: CASTRAGGPGELFF. The CDR3, as DNA: TGTGCCAGCACGAGAGCGGGAGGGCCCGGGGAGCTGTTTTTT. Full variable domain (remainder filled in from reference TRBV2 and TRBJ2-2): EPEVTQTPSHQVTQMGQEVILRCVPISNHLYFYWYRQILGQKVEFLVSFYNNEISEKSEIFDDQFSVERPDGSNFTLKIRSTKLEDSAMYFCASTRAGGPGELFFGEGSRLTVL.